The entry below gives a single TCR beta chain sequence along with its context. As yet, its antigen is unknown. This record comes from a study of shared clonotypes between healthy human individuals. Study-wide background: A donor's plate count was three for CD4 naive and three for CD4 memory; CD8 naive had two and CD8 memory one. Findings and limits, study-wide: Clonotypes not shared had lower generation probabilities than those common to all four donors.

The method was immunoSEQ multiplex PCR; TCRdb's version includes in-frame clones alone and lacks a portion of them. Counted here are some 700,000 clones, 90% occurring once; the ten biggest clones make up 30% to 40%. The TCR comes from a man between 18 and 29 years old in good health. Some clones in this sample may be carry-over from other donors' samples. Source material: memory CD8+ T cells from PBMCs. Subset specified: CD45RO+ cells pooled with CCR7-negative TemRA cells.

The CDR3 loop reads CASSDGQGFHYGYTF. Here the CDR3 DNA reads TGTGCCAGCAGTGATGGACAGGGGTTCCACTATGGCTACACCTTC. The genes are TRBV2 and TRBJ1-2; 9 bases align to TRBD1. V shed 3 bases and J 3 bases; nucleotides not matched to a gene: 5. The CDR3 has 15 amino acids. The germline gives CDR1 SNHLY, CDR2 FYNNEI.